These 22 T cell receptor beta chains were sequenced from one sample in a study of regulatory dendritic cells for organ transplantation. Measured with immunoSEQ multiplex PCR; TCRdb has only the in-frame clones, and not every one. In the table there are approximately 11,000 clones, just under 90% of which are singletons. These TCRs are of unknown antigen specificity. Allogeneic regulatory or mature dendritic cells were co-cultured for 5 days with CFSE-labeled sorted T cells at 1:10. Sequencing input: naive CD8+ T cells from blood cultured with dendritic cells. This sample's subset: CD45RA+ naive T cells. The receptors here all came from a human donor in good health.

The chain recombines TRBV5-1 with TRBJ2-7; TRBD2 matches at 13 bases. CDR1 and CDR2 from the germline V gene are SGHRS and YFSETQ. V lost 4 bases and J lost 1; bases outside the gene matches: 8. CDR3 length: 17 residues. In DNA form, the CDR3 reads TGCGCCAGCAGCCCCCGGCAACTAGCGGGAGGGTCCTACGAGCAGTACTTC. It specifies CASSPRQLAGGSYEQYF.

The gene calls are TRBV7-3 and TRBJ2-7, with TRBD1 as a possible D gene (5 bases). This CDR3 has 13 amino acids. With 3 bases removed from V and 1 base from J, the gap between germline ends came to 7 bases. CDR1 is SGHTA, CDR2 FQGTGA, per germline. CDR3 region: CASSLTASYEQYF. The DNA of the CDR3 is TGTGCCAGCAGCTTGACAGCGTCCTACGAGCAGTACTTC.

This clone was seen just once. The V gene is TRBV29-1, the J gene TRBJ1-2; D is uncertain. CDR3 length: 13 amino acids. Germline CDR1 is SQVTM and CDR2 is ANQGSEA. The ends were cut back, 4 bases at V and 7 bases at J, with 16 bases in the middle. The CDR3 here is CSVGSLGGGGYTF. The DNA of the CDR3 is TGCAGCGTTGGATCCCTTGGAGGTGGTGGCTACACCTTC. Looking up the rest from reference TRBV29-1 and TRBJ1-2 gives the full variable domain: SAVISQKPSRDICQRGTSLTIQCQVDSQVTMMFWYRQQPGQSLTLIATANQGSEATYESGFVIDKFPISRPNLTFSTLTVSNMSPEDSSIYLCSVGSLGGGGYTFGSGTRLTVV.

This clone turned up a few times. The rearrangement links TRBV6-5 to TRBJ1-2; TRBD1 agrees at 7 bases. Germline CDR1 MNHEY, CDR2 SVGAGI. This CDR3 is 13 amino acids long. V was clipped by 2 bases and J by 3 bases; unmatched bases: 0. This chain's CDR3 is CASSYGTDYGYTF. The CDR3 DNA reads TGTGCCAGCAGTTACGGGACAGACTATGGCTACACCTTC.

The V and J genes are TRBV5-1 and TRBJ1-1; D remains unclear. The CDR3 contains 13 residues. Per the germline V gene, CDR1 is SGHRS and CDR2 is YFSETQ. Trimming left V 0 bases short and J 11 bases short, with 14 bases between. CDR3 nucleotide sequence: TGCGCCAGCAGCTTGGGCCAGGCTGTGGAGGCTTTCTTT. Amino acid sequence: CASSLGQAVEAFF.

The chain is built from TRBV2 and TRBJ2-1; 14 bases agree with TRBD2. The CDR3 has 14 amino acids. V lost 8 bases and J lost 5; bases outside the gene matches: 2. Germline lookup yields CDR1 SNHLY and CDR2 FYNNEI. CDR3 in amino acids: CASPGLAGDNEQFF. CDR3 DNA: TGTGCCAGCCCGGGACTAGCGGGAGACAATGAGCAGTTCTTC. Supplemented by reference TRBV2 and TRBJ2-1, the full variable domain reads EPEVTQTPSHQVTQMGQEVILRCVPISNHLYFYWYRQILGQKVEFLVSFYNNEISEKSEIFDDQFSVERPDGSNFTLKIRSTKLEDSAMYFCASPGLAGDNEQFFGPGTRLTVL.

The chain joins TRBV7-8 to TRBJ2-1; D gene ambiguous. The germline V gene has CDR1 SGHVS and CDR2 FQNEAQ. The CDR3 covers 14 residues. V lost 0 bases, J lost 2 bases, and 5 bases lay in between. The CDR3 DNA reads TGTGCCAGCAGCTTAGCGGGTGCCTACAATGAGCAGTTCTTC. As protein: CASSLAGAYNEQFF.

V gene TRBV5-6 combines with J gene TRBJ2-2; D gene unclear. The germline V gene has CDR1 SGHDT and CDR2 YYEEEE. This CDR3 comprises 16 residues. V lost 4 bases to trimming and J lost 2 bases, with 15 bases between them. The CDR3 nucleotides read TGTGCCAGCAGCCATCCCGTAGGGCTCAACACCGGGGAGCTGTTTTTT. Amino acids: CASSHPVGLNTGELFF.

V is TRBV9 and J is TRBJ2-1; 8 nucleotides match TRBD2. Germline lookup yields CDR1 SGDLS and CDR2 YYNGEE. The CDR3 length is 15 residues. V was clipped by 0 bases and J by 3 bases; unmatched bases: 2. The CDR3 DNA reads TGTGCCAGCAGCGTAGGCGGGGGGCGCTACAATGAGCAGTTCTTC. Translating gives CASSVGGGRYNEQFF.

V and J are TRBV28 and TRBJ1-2; tentative D call: TRBD1 (5 bases). The CDR3 loop spans 16 amino acids. The V and J ends lost 1 base and 4 bases respectively, with 16 bases between them. Germline CDR1 reads MDHEN; CDR2 reads SYDVKM. The CDR3 sequence: CASSLLGEERSYGYTF. The CDR3 DNA reads as TGTGCCAGCAGTTTATTGGGGGAGGAAAGGAGCTATGGCTACACCTTC.

On this clone: A junction end diverges from the germline sequence, so it may reflect a read error. The same CDR3 also results from other DNA sequences found in this sample. This chain uses TRBV27 with TRBJ2-1; 9 bases match TRBD2. The CDR3 is 16 residues long. Germline loops: CDR1 MNHEY, CDR2 SMNVEV (reference sequence). CDR3 bases: TGCGCCAGCAGTTTGAGTAGCGGGAGTGTCCACAATGAGCAGTTCTTC. Translated: CASSLSSGSVHNEQFF.

This chain joins TRBV27 and TRBJ2-3; the D gene is possibly TRBD2 (6 bases). Deletions cut 3 bases from V and 0 bases from J, with 10 bases between. The CDR3 is 15 amino acids. In germline, CDR1 is MNHEY, CDR2 SMNVEV (reference sequence). As DNA, the CDR3 is TGTGCCAGCAGTTTCCGGCGGGGAAGCACAGATACGCAGTATTTT. Its protein is CASSFRRGSTDTQYF.

This chain uses TRBV6-6 with TRBJ1-2; no reliable D call. CDR1 is MNHNY, CDR2 SVGAGI, per germline (reference sequence). This CDR3 is 9 amino acids long. Trimming took 4 bases from V and 11 from J, leaving 5 bases between them. For the CDR3, the DNA is TGTGCCAGCAGTTTCCCGTACACCTTC. It specifies CASSFPYTF.

This clone was counted a few times. The J gene is TRBJ2-1, the V gene TRBV9; 8 bases are a match to TRBD2. Germline V CDR1 and CDR2: SGDLS, YYNGEE. The CDR3 has 16 residues. The V segment lost 0 bases and the J segment 1 base; nucleotides outside the gene matches: 3. CDR3 DNA sequence: TGTGCCAGCAGCGTAGAGCGGGGGACGTCCTACAATGAGCAGTTCTTC. This encodes CASSVERGTSYNEQFF. Drawing the rest from reference TRBV9 and TRBJ2-1, the complete variable domain is DSGVTQTPKHLITATGQRVTLRCSPRSGDLSVYWYQQSLDQGLQFLIQYYNGEERAKGNILERFSAQQFPDLHSELNLSSLELGDSALYFCASSVERGTSYNEQFFGPGTRLTVL.

This clone was seen just once. The chain joins TRBV5-6 to TRBJ1-2; 8 nucleotides match TRBD1. The V and J ends lost 0 bases and 1 base, in that order; junction bases with no gene match: 5. CDR3 length equals 16 residues. CDR1 and CDR2 (germline): SGHDT, YYEEEE. The CDR3 DNA reads TGTGCCAGCAGCTTGGAGTACAGGGGGTTTAACTATGGCTACACCTTC. Protein: CASSLEYRGFNYGYTF.

The chain carries TRBV19 and TRBJ2-7; possible D gene TRBD1, 6 bases. CDR1 is LNHDA and CDR2 is SQIVND in the germline V gene (reference sequence). Deletions cut 5 bases from V and 2 bases from J, with 13 bases between. This CDR3 has 14 amino acids. In nucleotides, the CDR3 is TGTGCCAGTAGTCAGTGGCAGGGGACCTACGAGCAGTACTTC. It yields the protein CASSQWQGTYEQYF.

This chain uses TRBV4-1 with TRBJ2-7, with D unresolved. This CDR3 has 18 residues. The V end lost 1 base, the J end lost 4 bases, and 23 bases lay between the germline ends. The germline V gene encodes CDR1 MGHRA and CDR2 YSYEKL. The DNA of the CDR3 is TGCGCCAGCAGCCAAGCGCCGACCCGCGAGATGATCCTTTACGAGCAGTACTTC. Translating it yields CASSQAPTREMILYEQYF.

This clone is a singleton in its sample. This sequence joins TRBV7-9 and TRBJ1-4; D may be TRBD1 (5 bases). V lost 7 bases to trimming and J lost 8 bases, with 14 bases between them. The CDR3 totals 13 residues. Germline CDR1 is SEHNR and CDR2 is FQNEAQ (reference sequence). The DNA of the CDR3 is TGTGCCAGCAACGAAGGGGTAGAGGAAAAACTGTTTTTT. Its protein is CASNEGVEEKLFF.

V is TRBV27 and J is TRBJ2-1, with 8 bases that match TRBD2. The V gene end was trimmed by 3 bases and the J gene end by 0 bases; junction bases not matched to a gene: 4. The CDR3 has 16 residues. Germline assignment: CDR1 MNHEY and CDR2 SMNVEV (reference sequence). CDR3 nucleotide sequence: TGTGCCAGCAGTTTCCGACGGGGGGGCTCCTACAATGAGCAGTTCTTC. Translating gives CASSFRRGGSYNEQFF.

This chain connects TRBV29-1 to TRBJ2-3, with D perhaps matching TRBD1 (6 bases). CDR1 and CDR2 (germline): SQVTM, ANQGSEA. V dropped 5 bases and J dropped 0 bases, with 12 bases sitting between them. The CDR3 runs to 14 residues. CDR3 nucleotides: TGCAGCGTTTTGAGGGGGTCCAGCACAGATACGCAGTATTTT. Encoded protein: CSVLRGSSTDTQYF.

In its sample, this clone was seen a few times. The CDR3 bases are TGTGCCAGCAGCTTAGTCCCGGGACAGGAGAACACTGAAGCTTTCTTT. This translates into CASSLVPGQENTEAFF. V gene TRBV7-9 combines with J gene TRBJ1-1, with 8 bases fitting TRBD1. From germline, CDR1 is SEHNR and CDR2 FQNEAQ (reference sequence). V was clipped by 1 base and J by 1 base; unmatched bases: 5. The CDR3 has 16 residues. The entire variable domain, with the rest obtained from reference TRBV7-9 and TRBJ1-1, is as follows: DTGVSQNPRHKITKRGQNVTFRCDPISEHNRLYWYRQTLGQGPEFLTYFQNEAQLEKSRLLSDRFSAERPKGSFSTLEIQRTEQGDSAMYLCASSLVPGQENTEAFFGQGTRLTVV.

The rearrangement joins TRBV7-8 to TRBJ1-6, with 7 bases identical to TRBD1. After removal of 1 base from V and 9 bases from J, the junction contained 6 bases not matched to a gene. Germline V gene data show CDR1 as SGHVS and CDR2 as FQNEAQ. This CDR3 region has 15 residues. The CDR3 loop is CASSLEVTGRSPLHF. CDR3 sequence (DNA): TGTGCCAGCAGCTTAGAGGTGACAGGGCGTTCACCCCTCCACTTT.